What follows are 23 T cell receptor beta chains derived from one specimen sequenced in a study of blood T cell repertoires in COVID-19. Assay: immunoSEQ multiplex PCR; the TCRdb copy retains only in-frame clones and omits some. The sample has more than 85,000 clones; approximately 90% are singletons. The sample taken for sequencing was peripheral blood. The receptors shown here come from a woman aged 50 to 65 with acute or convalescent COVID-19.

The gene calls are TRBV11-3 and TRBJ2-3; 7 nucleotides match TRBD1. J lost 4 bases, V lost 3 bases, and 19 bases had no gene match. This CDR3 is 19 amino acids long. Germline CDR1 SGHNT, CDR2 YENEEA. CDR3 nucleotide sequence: TGTGCCAGCAGCTTTCGTCAGGGGGATTCTAGAAAGGGCGCAGATACGCAGTATTTT. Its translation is CASSFRQGDSRKGADTQYF.

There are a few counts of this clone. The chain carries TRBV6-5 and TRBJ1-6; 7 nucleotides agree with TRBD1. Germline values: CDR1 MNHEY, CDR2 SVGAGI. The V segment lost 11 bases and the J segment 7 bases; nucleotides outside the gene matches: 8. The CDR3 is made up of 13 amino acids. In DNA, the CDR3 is TGTGCCGGCCGGGGACAGCAGAATTCACCCCTCCACTTT. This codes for CAGRGQQNSPLHF.

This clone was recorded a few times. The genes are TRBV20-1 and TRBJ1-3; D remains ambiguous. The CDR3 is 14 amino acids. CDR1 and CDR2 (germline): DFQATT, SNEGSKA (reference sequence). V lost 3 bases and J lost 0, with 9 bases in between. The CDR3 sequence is CSASLGGSGNTIYF. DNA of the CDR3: TGCAGTGCTAGTCTAGGAGGCTCTGGAAACACCATATATTTT.

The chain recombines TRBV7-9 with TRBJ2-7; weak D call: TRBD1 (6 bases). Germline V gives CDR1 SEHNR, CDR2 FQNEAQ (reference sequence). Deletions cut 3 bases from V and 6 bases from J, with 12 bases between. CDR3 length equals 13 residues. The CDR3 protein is CASSFTGYGEQYF. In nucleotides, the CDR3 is TGTGCCAGCAGCTTTACAGGGTATGGCGAGCAGTACTTC.

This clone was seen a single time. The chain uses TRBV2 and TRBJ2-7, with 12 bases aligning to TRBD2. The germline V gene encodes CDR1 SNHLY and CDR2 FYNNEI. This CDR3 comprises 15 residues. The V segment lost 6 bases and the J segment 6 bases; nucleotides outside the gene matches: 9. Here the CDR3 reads CASSEMTSGRREQYF. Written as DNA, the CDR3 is TGTGCCAGCAGCGAAATGACTAGCGGGAGACGCGAGCAGTACTTC.

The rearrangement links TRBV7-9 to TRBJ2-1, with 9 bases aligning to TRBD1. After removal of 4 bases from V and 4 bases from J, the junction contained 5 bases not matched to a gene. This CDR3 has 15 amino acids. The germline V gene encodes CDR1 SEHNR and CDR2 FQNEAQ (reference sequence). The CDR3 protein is CASSSQGASYNEQFF. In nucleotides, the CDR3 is TGTGCCAGCAGCTCACAGGGGGCCAGTTACAATGAGCAGTTCTTC.

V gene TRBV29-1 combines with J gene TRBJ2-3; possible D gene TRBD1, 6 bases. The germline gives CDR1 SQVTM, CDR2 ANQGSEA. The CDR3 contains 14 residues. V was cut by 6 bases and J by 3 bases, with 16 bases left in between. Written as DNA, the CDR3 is TGCAGCGTAGCAGTACAGGGTACAACAGATACGCAGTATTTT. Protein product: CSVAVQGTTDTQYF.

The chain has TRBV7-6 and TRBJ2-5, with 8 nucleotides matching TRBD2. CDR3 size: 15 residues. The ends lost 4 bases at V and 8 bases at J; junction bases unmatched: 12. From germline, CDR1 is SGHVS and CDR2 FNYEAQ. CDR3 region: CASSSPRTSLLTQYF. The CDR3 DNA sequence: TGTGCCAGCAGCTCACCCAGGACTAGCCTTCTCACCCAGTACTTC. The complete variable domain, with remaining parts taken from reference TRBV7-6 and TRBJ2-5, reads GAGVSQSPRYKVTKRGQDVALRCDPISGHVSLYWYRQALGQGPEFLTYFNYEAQQDKSGLPNDRFSAERPEGSISTLTIQRTEQRDSAMYRCASSSPRTSLLTQYFGPGTRLLVL.

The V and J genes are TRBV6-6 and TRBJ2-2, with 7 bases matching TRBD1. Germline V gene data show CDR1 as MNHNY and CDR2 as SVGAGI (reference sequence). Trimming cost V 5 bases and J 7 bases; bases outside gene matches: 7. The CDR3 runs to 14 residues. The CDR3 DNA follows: TGTGCCAGCAGTAGAATAACAGGGGTCGGGGAGCTGTTTTTT. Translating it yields CASSRITGVGELFF.

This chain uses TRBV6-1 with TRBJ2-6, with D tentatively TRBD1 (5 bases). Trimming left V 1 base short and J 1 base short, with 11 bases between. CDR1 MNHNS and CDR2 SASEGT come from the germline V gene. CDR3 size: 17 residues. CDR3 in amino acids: CASSEDRLWSGANVLTF. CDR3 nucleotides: TGTGCCAGCAGTGAAGACAGGCTTTGGTCTGGGGCCAACGTCCTGACTTTC.

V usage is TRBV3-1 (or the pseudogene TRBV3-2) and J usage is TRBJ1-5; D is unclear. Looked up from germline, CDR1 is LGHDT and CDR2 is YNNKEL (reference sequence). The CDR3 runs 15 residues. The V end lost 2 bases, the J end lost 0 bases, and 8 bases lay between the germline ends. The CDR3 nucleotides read TGTGCCAGCAGCCAACCGAGCTATAGCAATCAGCCCCAGCATTTT. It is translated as CASSQPSYSNQPQHF.

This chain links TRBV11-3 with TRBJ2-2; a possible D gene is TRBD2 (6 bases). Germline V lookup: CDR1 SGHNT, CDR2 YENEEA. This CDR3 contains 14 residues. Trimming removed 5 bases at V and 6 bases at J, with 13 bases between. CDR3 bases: TGTGCCAGCAGCCAAAGTCGGGGGTCCGGGGAGCTGTTTTTT. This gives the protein CASSQSRGSGELFF.

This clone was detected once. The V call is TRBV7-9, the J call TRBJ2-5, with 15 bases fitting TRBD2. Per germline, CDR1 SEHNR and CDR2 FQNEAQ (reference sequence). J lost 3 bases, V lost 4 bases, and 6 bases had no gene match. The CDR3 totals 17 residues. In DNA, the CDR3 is TGTGCCAGCAGCTCGGGACTAGCGGGAGGAGGGAAAGAGACCCAGTACTTC. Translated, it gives CASSSGLAGGGKETQYF.

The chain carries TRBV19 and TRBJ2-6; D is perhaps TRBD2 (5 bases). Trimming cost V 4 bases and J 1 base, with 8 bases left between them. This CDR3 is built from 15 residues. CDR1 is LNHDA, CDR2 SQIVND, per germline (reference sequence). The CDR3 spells CASSREISGANVLTF. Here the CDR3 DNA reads TGTGCCAGTAGTAGGGAGATATCTGGGGCCAACGTCCTGACTTTC.

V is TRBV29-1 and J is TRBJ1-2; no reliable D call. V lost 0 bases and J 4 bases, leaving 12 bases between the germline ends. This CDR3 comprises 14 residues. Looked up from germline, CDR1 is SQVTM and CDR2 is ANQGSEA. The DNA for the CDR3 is TGCAGCGTTGAAGATGAGCCTCGTAGCTATGGCTACACCTTC. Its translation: CSVEDEPRSYGYTF.

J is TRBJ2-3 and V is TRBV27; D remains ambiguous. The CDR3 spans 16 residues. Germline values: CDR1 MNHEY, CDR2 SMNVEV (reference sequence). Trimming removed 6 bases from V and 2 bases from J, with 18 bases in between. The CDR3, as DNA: TGTGCCAGCAGGCAGGCCAGGAATTATATCACAGATACGCAGTATTTT. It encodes CASRQARNYITDTQYF.

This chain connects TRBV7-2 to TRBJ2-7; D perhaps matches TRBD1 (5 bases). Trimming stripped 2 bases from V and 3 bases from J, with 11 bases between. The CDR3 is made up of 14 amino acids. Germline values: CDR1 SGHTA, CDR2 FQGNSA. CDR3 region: CASSLSQDIYEQYF. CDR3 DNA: TGTGCCAGCAGCTTATCGCAGGACATCTACGAGCAGTACTTC.

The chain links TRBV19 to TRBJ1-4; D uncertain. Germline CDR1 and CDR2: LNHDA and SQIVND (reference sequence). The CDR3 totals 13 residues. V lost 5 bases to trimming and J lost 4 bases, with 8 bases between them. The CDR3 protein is CASSLRVNEKLFF. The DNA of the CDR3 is TGTGCCAGTAGTCTCCGGGTTAATGAAAAACTGTTTTTT.

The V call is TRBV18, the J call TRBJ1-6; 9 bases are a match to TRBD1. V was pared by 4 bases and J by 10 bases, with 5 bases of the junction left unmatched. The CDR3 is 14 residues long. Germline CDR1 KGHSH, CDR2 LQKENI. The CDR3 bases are TGTGCCAGCTCACGGGACAGGGAGGGATCACCCCTCCACTTT. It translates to CASSRDREGSPLHF. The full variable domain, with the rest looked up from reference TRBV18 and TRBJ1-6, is NAGVMQNPRHLVRRRGQEARLRCSPMKGHSHVYWYRQLPEEGLKFMVYLQKENIIDESGMPKERFSAEFPKEGPSILRIQQVVRGDSAAYFCASSRDREGSPLHFGNGTRLTVT.

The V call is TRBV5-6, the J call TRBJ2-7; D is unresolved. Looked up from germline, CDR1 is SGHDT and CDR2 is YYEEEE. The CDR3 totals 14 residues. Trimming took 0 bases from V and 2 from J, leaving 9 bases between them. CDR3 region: CASSLGSSPYEQYF. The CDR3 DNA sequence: TGTGCCAGCAGCTTGGGCTCGAGTCCCTACGAGCAGTACTTC.

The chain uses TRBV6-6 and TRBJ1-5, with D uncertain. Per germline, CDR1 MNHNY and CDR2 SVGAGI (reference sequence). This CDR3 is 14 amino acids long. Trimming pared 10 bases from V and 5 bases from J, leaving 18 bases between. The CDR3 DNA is TGTGCCACGGGGTTAGATTTAAGGTATCAGCCCCAGCATTTT. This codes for CATGLDLRYQPQHF.

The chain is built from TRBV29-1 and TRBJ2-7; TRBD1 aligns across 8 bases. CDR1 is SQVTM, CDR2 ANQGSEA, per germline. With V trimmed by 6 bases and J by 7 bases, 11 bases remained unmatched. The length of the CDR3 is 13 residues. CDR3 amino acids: CSVARTGTGEQYF. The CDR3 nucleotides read TGCAGCGTAGCCCGGACAGGGACTGGTGAGCAGTACTTC.

CDR3 loop: CSASPGTGGAYGYTF. DNA of the CDR3: TGCAGTGCTAGTCCCGGGACAGGGGGCGCCTATGGCTACACCTTC. V usage is TRBV20-1 and J usage is TRBJ1-2; the match to TRBD1 covers 12 bases. The CDR3 has 15 residues. Germline lookup yields CDR1 DFQATT and CDR2 SNEGSKA (reference sequence). After removal of 3 bases from V and 4 bases from J, the junction contained 6 bases not matched to a gene.